These T cell receptor beta chains were read from a single sample in a study of cytomegalovirus exposure and HLA in healthy donors. Sequencing was performed with immunoSEQ multiplex PCR; in TCRdb, only in-frame clones are kept and a portion is missing. The sample lists around 100,000 clones; around four fifths were seen once. Sequenced: PBMCs. These receptor sequences come from a woman aged 18-29 years in good health and CMV-seropositive. The CDR3 runs from the conserved cysteine through the conserved F or W. D genes are given only for firm matches. Clone size is stated in some rows and not others, as once, few, many or a class when expanded.

j_gene,d_gene,v_gene,abundance,CDR3aa,CDR3nt
TRBJ2-1,-,TRBV6-4,-,CASSPEGTTNNEQFF,TGTGCCAGCAGTCCCGAGGGGACAACGAACAATGAGCAGTTCTTC
TRBJ2-3,TRBD1,TRBV19,-,CASSPNRGDTQYF,TGTGCCAGTAGTCCAAACAGGGGAGATACGCAGTATTTT
TRBJ2-3,-,TRBV5-1,few,CASSRQLADTDTQYF,TGCGCCAGCAGCCGCCAGCTGGCGGATACAGATACGCAGTATTTT
TRBJ2-6,-,TRBV6-1,-,CASSEQGSGANVLTF,TGTGCCAGCAGTGAACAGGGATCTGGGGCCAACGTCCTGACTTTC
TRBJ1-3,TRBD1,TRBV6-1,once,CASRQGVGDTIYF,TGTGCCAGCAGACAGGGGGTTGGGGACACCATATATTTT
TRBJ1-1,-,TRBV6-5,once,CASSYYGAGGNTEAFF,TGTGCCAGCAGTTACTATGGCGCAGGAGGGAACACTGAAGCTTTCTTT
TRBJ2-1,-,TRBV14,once,CASSPGNEQFF,TGTGCCAGCAGCCCGGGCAATGAGCAGTTCTTC
TRBJ2-7,-,TRBV7-7,-,CASSLGPGPSYEQYF,TGTGCTAGCAGCTTAGGACCAGGGCCCTCCTACGAGCAGTACTTC
TRBJ2-7,-,TRBV18,once,CASSPIQGGEQYF,TGTGCCAGCTCACCAATACAGGGGGGGGAGCAGTACTTC
TRBJ1-5,TRBD1,TRBV7-9,-,CASSSTTEQGSRQPQHF,TGTGCCAGCAGCTCTACAACGGAACAGGGGAGTCGTCAGCCCCAGCATTTT
TRBJ2-5,TRBD2,TRBV5-4,once,CASSFRTSGSETQYF,TGTGCCAGCAGCTTTCGGACTAGCGGGAGTGAGACCCAGTACTTC
TRBJ2-7,TRBD1,TRBV18,-,CASSARRDSLHEQYF,TGTGCCAGCTCAGCCCGCCGGGACAGCCTCCACGAGCAGTACTTC
TRBJ2-1,TRBD2,TRBV15,-,CATSRGRGLTSGRKLSEQFF,TGTGCCACCAGCAGAGGTCGGGGGCTGACTAGCGGGAGAAAGCTTAGTGAGCAGTTCTTC
TRBJ1-6,-,TRBV7-8,-,CASSLVQGWNSPLHF,TGTGCCAGCAGCTTAGTGCAGGGTTGGAATTCACCCCTCCACTTT
TRBJ1-5,TRBD1,TRBV7-9,once,CASSLGTGTGLQPQHF,TGTGCCAGCAGCTTAGGGACGGGGACAGGGCTTCAGCCCCAGCATTTT
TRBJ2-2,-,TRBV27,-,CASTIYGGRTGELFF,TGTGCCAGCACCATTTACGGGGGTAGGACCGGGGAGCTGTTTTTT
TRBJ1-6,-,TRBV7-6,-,CASSTRASSSPLHF,TGTGCCAGCAGCACCCGTGCTAGTAGTTCACCCCTCCACTTT
TRBJ2-3,TRBD2,TRBV7-8,-,CASSWREIQSITQYF,TGTGCCAGCAGCTGGCGGGAGATCCAAAGCATTACGCAGTATTTT
TRBJ1-5,-,TRBV7-9,-,CASSLDTNQPQHF,TGTGCCAGCAGCTTAGACACAAATCAGCCCCAGCATTTT
TRBJ2-1,-,TRBV6-1,-,CASSVFQGVDNEQFF,TGTGCCAGCAGTGTCTTTCAGGGTGTAGACAATGAGCAGTTCTTC
TRBJ1-1,TRBD1,TRBV6-5,few,CASSYSIAGGTEAFF,TGTGCCAGCAGTTACTCGATAGCAGGGGGGACTGAAGCTTTCTTT
TRBJ2-3,TRBD2,TRBV2,-,CASSDALAASSTDTQYF,TGTGCCAGCAGTGACGCACTAGCGGCGTCTAGCACAGATACGCAGTATTTT
TRBJ1-1,-,TRBV6-5,-,CASSYRLTGMNTEAFF,TGTGCCAGCAGTTACCGACTTACAGGGATGAACACTGAAGCTTTCTTT
TRBJ1-4,-,TRBV28,-,CASSLGAAATNEKLFF,TGTGCCAGCAGTTTGGGGGCCGCCGCAACTAATGAAAAACTGTTTTTT
TRBJ1-5,-,TRBV30,-,CAWSVTGGQPQHF,TGTGCCTGGAGTGTAACGGGAGGTCAGCCCCAGCATTTT
TRBJ1-6,TRBD1,TRBV9,-,CASSGEQGAYNSPLHF,TGTGCCAGCAGCGGGGAACAGGGGGCCTATAATTCACCCCTCCACTTT
TRBJ1-1,-,TRBV13,-,CASSLARGRDTEAFF,TGTGCCAGCAGCTTAGCCAGGGGCCGGGACACTGAAGCTTTCTTT
TRBJ1-3,-,TRBV29-1,-,CSVEIGIGNTIYF,TGCAGCGTTGAGATCGGGATAGGAAACACCATATATTTT
TRBJ2-6,TRBD2,TRBV5-1,-,CASSGLAGEEDSGANVLTF,TGCGCCAGCAGCGGACTAGCGGGAGAAGAGGACTCTGGGGCCAACGTCCTGACTTTC
TRBJ1-1,-,TRBV10-2,-,CASSDRGFTEAFF,TGCGCCAGCAGTGACAGGGGTTTTACTGAAGCTTTCTTT
TRBJ2-2,-,TRBV7-7,-,CASSPSGPGELFF,TGTGCTAGCAGCCCGTCTGGCCCCGGGGAGCTGTTTTTT
TRBJ1-3,-,TRBV6-5,-,CASSYADRRGNTIYF,TGTGCCAGCAGTTACGCCGACAGGCGGGGAAACACCATATATTTT
TRBJ2-3,-,TRBV6-6,-,CASTPRLSSTDTQYF,TGTGCCAGCACCCCCCGCCTATCCAGCACAGATACGCAGTATTTT
TRBJ1-4,TRBD1,TRBV7-9,few,CASSLRGIDRDEKLFF,TGTGCCAGCAGCTTGAGAGGAATTGACAGGGATGAAAAACTGTTTTTT
TRBJ2-7,-,TRBV7-9,-,CASSLVMIGDTYEQYF,TGTGCCAGCAGCTTAGTCATGATAGGGGATACCTACGAGCAGTACTTC
TRBJ2-3,TRBD2,TRBV5-1,-,CASSPGLAGVPDTQYF,TGCGCCAGCAGCCCCGGACTAGCGGGAGTCCCAGATACGCAGTATTTT
TRBJ2-7,-,TRBV4-1,-,CASSPAQGSSYEQYF,TGCGCCAGCAGCCCCGCTCAGGGGAGCTCCTACGAGCAGTACTTC
TRBJ2-7,-,TRBV6-6,-,CASSYSSAGSYEQYF,TGTGCCAGCAGTTACTCGTCCGCCGGCTCCTACGAGCAGTACTTC
TRBJ2-7,TRBD1,TRBV2,-,CASNPGQFYEQYF,TGTGCCAGCAACCCGGGACAGTTCTACGAGCAGTACTTC
TRBJ2-7,-,TRBV7-8,-,CASSPAGWGYEQYF,TGTGCCAGCAGCCCGGCGGGGTGGGGCTACGAGCAGTACTTC
TRBJ1-2,TRBD1,TRBV5-1,few,CASGTGNYGYTF,TGCGCCAGCGGGACAGGGAACTATGGCTACACCTTC
TRBJ1-4,TRBD1,TRBV25-1,-,CASSDRGPNEKLFF,TGTGCCAGCAGTGACAGGGGGCCTAATGAAAAACTGTTTTTT
TRBJ2-7,TRBD1,TRBV7-8,-,CASSSFRTGSYEQYF,TGTGCCAGCAGCTCCTTTAGGACAGGGTCCTACGAGCAGTACTTC
TRBJ2-1,TRBD2,TRBV6-1,-,CASRPGTSGNNEQFF,TGTGCCAGCAGGCCCGGGACTAGCGGAAACAATGAGCAGTTCTTC
TRBJ2-5,TRBD1,TRBV5-6,-,CASSLGQGMKTQYF,TGTGCCAGCAGCTTGGGACAGGGGATGAAGACCCAGTACTTC
TRBJ2-7,-,TRBV6-5,-,CASSPLRTGRQQYF,TGTGCCAGCAGCCCCCTCCGCACAGGTAGACAGCAGTACTTC
TRBJ1-2,TRBD1,TRBV28,-,CASSRPTGAGYGYTF,TGTGCCAGCAGCCGCCCAACAGGGGCGGGTTATGGCTACACCTTC